The rows below give T cell receptor beta chains drawn from one sample of a study of PD-1 blockade in classical Hodgkin lymphoma. Sequenced by immunoSEQ multiplex PCR; TCRdb stores in-frame clones only, minus some. The table lists about 28,000 clones, less than 85% of them singletons. The specimen was peripheral blood mononuclear cells (PBMCs), collected before the second cycle of nivolumab. Receptor source: a human donor with classical Hodgkin lymphoma. Each CDR3 is given with its conserved first and last residue. A D gene is named only where the DNA matches it firmly. Clone size is given for some rows only: seen once, a few or many times, or a class if the clone is expanded.

- TRBJ1-3 TRBD1 TRBV6-5 TGTGCCAGCAGTTACGGGACAGGGGGAAACACCATATATTTT CASSYGTGGNTIYF
- TRBJ2-6 - TRBV27 TGTGCCAGCACTCGATCTGGGGCCAACGTCCTGACTTTC CASTRSGANVLTF
- TRBJ2-4 TRBD2 TRBV5-8 TGTGCCAGCAGCTTGGTTCTAGCGGGAGGGCCATTAGCCAAAAACATTCAGTACTTC CASSLVLAGGPLAKNIQYF
- TRBJ1-1 - TRBV27 TGTGCCAGCAGATCCGGGACGGGGAACACTGAAGCTTTCTTT CASRSGTGNTEAFF
medium-sized TRBJ2-2 - TRBV7-8 TGTGCCAGCAGCCAAGACAGACTCTACACCGGGGAGCTGTTTTTT CASSQDRLYTGELFF
- TRBJ2-2 TRBD1 TRBV28 TGTGCCACTCGGACAGGGTTCACCGGGGAGCTGTTTTTT CATRTGFTGELFF
medium-sized TRBJ1-3 TRBD1 TRBV4-3 TGCGCCAGCAGCCCCGGGACAGGGAGCGGAAACACCATATATTTT CASSPGTGSGNTIYF
- TRBJ1-1 - TRBV30 TGTGCCTGGAGTGTACTAGCCATGAACACTGAAGCTTTCTTT CAWSVLAMNTEAFF
- TRBJ1-1 - TRBV6-5 TGTGCCAGCAGCCGGCATGTGAACACTGAAGCTTTCTTT CASSRHVNTEAFF
- TRBJ2-5 - TRBV7-7 TGTGCCAGCAGCTTAACTAGCCCCGGGACCCAGTACTTC CASSLTSPGTQYF
- TRBJ1-4 TRBD1 TRBV2 TGTGCCAGCAGTTCGACAGGGGTAACTAATGAAAAACTGTTTTTT CASSSTGVTNEKLFF
- TRBJ2-5 - TRBV20-1 TGCAGTGGACAGCCAAAGGAGACCCAGTACTTC CSGQPKETQYF
- TRBJ1-5 - TRBV10-1 TGCGCCAGCAGTGAAACAGGCTTTAATCAGCCCCAGCATTTT CASSETGFNQPQHF
few TRBJ2-2 TRBD1 TRBV18 TGTGCCAGCTCACCACCCAGGACAGGTGCCGGGGAGCTGTTTTTT CASSPPRTGAGELFF
- TRBJ1-4 - TRBV5-4 TGTGCCAGCAGCTCACGGGGGGAAAAACTGTTTTTT CASSSRGEKLFF
- TRBJ1-3 - TRBV11-1 TGTGCCAGCAGCTCCGTGGTGGGGAACACCATATATTTT CASSSVVGNTIYF
- TRBJ1-5 TRBD1 TRBV6-6 TGTGCCAGCAGTTACCCGACAGGGGGCGGTCAGCCCCAGCATTTT CASSYPTGGGQPQHF
- TRBJ1-5 - TRBV6-1 TGTGCCAGCAGGATGCGGGGAGTTCCAGGGCCCCAGCATTTT CASRMRGVPGPQHF
- TRBJ2-3 - TRBV10-2 TGCGCCAGCAGTGATTCTGGAATTACCCACTTTGGGCAGTATTTT CASSDSGITHFGQYF
- TRBJ2-1 - TRBV5-1 TGCGCCAGCCAAATCGGGGTTTGGCAGTTCTTC CASQIGVWQFF
- TRBJ1-2 - TRBV10-3 TGTGCCATCAAGGACAATAGCTATGGCTACACCTTC CAIKDNSYGYTF
- TRBJ1-1 - TRBV30 TGTGCCTGGAGAAAGACGGGCCGACCAGACACTGAAGCTTTCTTT CAWRKTGRPDTEAFF
few TRBJ2-2 TRBD2 TRBV7-9 TGTGCCAGCAGCCCGGAGTGGCTAGCGGCGAACACCGGGGAGCTGTTTTTT CASSPEWLAANTGELFF
- TRBJ1-6 - TRBV10-3 TGTGCCATCAGTGAACGGACCTCCTATAATTCACCCCTCCACTTT CAISERTSYNSPLHF
- TRBJ2-2 TRBD2 TRBV4-2 TGTGCCAGCAGCTTAGCGGGAGGAGACACCGGGGAGCTGTTTTTT CASSLAGGDTGELFF
- TRBJ2-2 - TRBV9 TGTGCCAGCAGCACCCCCCGAGAGGCCGGGGAGCTGTTTTTT CASSTPREAGELFF
once TRBJ2-7 - TRBV11-2 TGTGCCAGCAGCTTAGGGCAGGGGCCCTACGAGCAGTACTTC CASSLGQGPYEQYF
- TRBJ1-1 - TRBV4-1 TGCGCCAGCAGCCAAGATAGGGGGGGCCGGACTGAAGCTTTCTTT CASSQDRGGRTEAFF
few TRBJ1-2 - TRBV7-2 TGTGCCAGCAGCCTCTCAGGGCAGGGCTACACCTTC CASSLSGQGYTF
- TRBJ1-5 TRBD1 TRBV6-5 TGTGCCAGCAGAGGACAGGGGTCCAATCAGCCCCAGCATTTT CASRGQGSNQPQHF
- TRBJ2-5 - TRBV5-1 TGCGCCAGCAGCTTGGCGGAGACCCAGTACTTC CASSLAETQYF
- TRBJ2-1 TRBD2 TRBV10-3 TGTGCCATCAGTACAGGGCGCGGTGGGACTAGCGGGGGGAGCTCCTACAATGAGCAGTTCTTC CAISTGRGGTSGGSSYNEQFF